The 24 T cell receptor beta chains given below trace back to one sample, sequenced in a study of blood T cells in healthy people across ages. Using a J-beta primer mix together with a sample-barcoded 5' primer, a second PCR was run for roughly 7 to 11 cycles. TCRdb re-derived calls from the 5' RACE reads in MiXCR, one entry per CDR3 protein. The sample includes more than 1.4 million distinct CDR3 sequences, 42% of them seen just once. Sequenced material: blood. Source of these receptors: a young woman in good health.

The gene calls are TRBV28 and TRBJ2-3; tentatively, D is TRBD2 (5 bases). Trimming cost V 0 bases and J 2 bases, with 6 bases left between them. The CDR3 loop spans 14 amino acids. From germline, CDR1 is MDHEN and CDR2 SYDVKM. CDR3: CASSLWTNTDTQYF. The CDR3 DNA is TGTGCCAGCAGTTTATGGACTAACACAGATACGCAGTATTTT.

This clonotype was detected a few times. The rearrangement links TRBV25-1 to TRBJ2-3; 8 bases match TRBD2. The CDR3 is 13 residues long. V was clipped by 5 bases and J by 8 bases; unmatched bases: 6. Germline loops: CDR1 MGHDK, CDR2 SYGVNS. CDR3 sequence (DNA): TGTGCCAGCAGTAGCGGGGGCCCGGGTACGCAGTATTTT. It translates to CASSSGGPGTQYF. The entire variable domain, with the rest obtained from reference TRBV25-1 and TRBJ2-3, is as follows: EADIYQTPRYLVIGTGKKITLECSQTMGHDKMYWYQQDPGMELHLIHYSYGVNSTEKGDLSSESTVSRIRTEHFPLTLESARPSHTSQYLCASSSGGPGTQYFGPGTRLTVL.

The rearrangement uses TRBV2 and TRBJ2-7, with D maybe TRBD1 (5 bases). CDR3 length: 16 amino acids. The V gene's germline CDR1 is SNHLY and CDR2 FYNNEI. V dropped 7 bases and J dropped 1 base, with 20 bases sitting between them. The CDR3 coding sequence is TGTGCCAGCACCCTAAGGCAGGGCGGTCGGTCCTACGAGCAGTACTTC. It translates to CASTLRQGGRSYEQYF. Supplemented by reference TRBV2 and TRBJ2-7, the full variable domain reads EPEVTQTPSHQVTQMGQEVILRCVPISNHLYFYWYRQILGQKVEFLVSFYNNEISEKSEIFDDQFSVERPDGSNFTLKIRSTKLEDSAMYFCASTLRQGGRSYEQYFGPGTRLTVT.

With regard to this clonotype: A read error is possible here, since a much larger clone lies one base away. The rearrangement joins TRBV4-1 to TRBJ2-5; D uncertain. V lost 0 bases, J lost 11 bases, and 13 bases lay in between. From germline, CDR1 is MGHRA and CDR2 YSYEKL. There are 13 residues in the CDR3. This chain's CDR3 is CASSQEAFNEQYF. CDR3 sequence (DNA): TGCGCCAGCAGCCAAGAGGCTTTCAATGAGCAGTACTTC.

CDR3 residues: CASSFSDRQNSPLHF. In DNA form, the CDR3 reads TGTGCCAGCAGCTTTTCGGACAGACAAAATTCACCCCTCCACTTT. The genes are TRBV7-9 and TRBJ1-6; D perhaps matches TRBD1 (6 bases). Trimming took off 3 bases at V and 7 bases at J, with 13 bases between the two ends. This CDR3 has 15 amino acids. CDR1 is SEHNR, CDR2 FQNEAQ, per germline (reference sequence).

The CDR3 loop is CAISKTGGPDNEQFF. CDR3 nucleotides: TGTGCCATCAGTAAAACTGGCGGGCCCGACAATGAGCAGTTCTTC. The chain is built from TRBV10-3 and TRBJ2-1, with D tentatively TRBD2 (5 bases). The CDR3 runs to 15 residues. CDR1 and CDR2 (germline): ENHRY, SYGVKD. Trimming shortened V by 5 bases and J by 5 bases, and 16 bases separated the two germline ends.

Written as DNA, the CDR3 is TGTGCCAGCAGTGAAGCGGCGACTAGCGGGGGTAGGGACATTCAGTACTTC. Its translation is CASSEAATSGGRDIQYF. The chain employs TRBV2 and TRBJ2-7; the match to TRBD2 covers 12 bases. The J call is uncertain, as TRBJ2-4 better fits the DNA end. The CDR3 consists of 17 residues. Germline lookup yields CDR1 SNHLY and CDR2 FYNNEI.

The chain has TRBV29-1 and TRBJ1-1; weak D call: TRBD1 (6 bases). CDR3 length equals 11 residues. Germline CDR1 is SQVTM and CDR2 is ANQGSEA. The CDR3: CRGTIGNEAFF. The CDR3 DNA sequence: TGCAGGGGGACAATAGGGAATGAAGCTTTCTTT.

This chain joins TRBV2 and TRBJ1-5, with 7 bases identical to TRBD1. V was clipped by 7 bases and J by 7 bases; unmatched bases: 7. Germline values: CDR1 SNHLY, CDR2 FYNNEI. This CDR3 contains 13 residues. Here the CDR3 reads CASNPGGRQPQHF. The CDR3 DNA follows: TGTGCCAGCAACCCAGGGGGTCGACAGCCCCAGCATTTT.

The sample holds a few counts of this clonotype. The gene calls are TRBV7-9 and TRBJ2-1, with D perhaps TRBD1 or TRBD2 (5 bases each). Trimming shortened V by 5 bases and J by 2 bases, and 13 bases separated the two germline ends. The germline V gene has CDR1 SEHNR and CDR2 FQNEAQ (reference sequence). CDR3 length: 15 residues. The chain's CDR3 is CASSSWDVAYNEQFF. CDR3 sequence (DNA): TGTGCCAGCAGCAGCTGGGACGTTGCCTACAATGAGCAGTTCTTC.

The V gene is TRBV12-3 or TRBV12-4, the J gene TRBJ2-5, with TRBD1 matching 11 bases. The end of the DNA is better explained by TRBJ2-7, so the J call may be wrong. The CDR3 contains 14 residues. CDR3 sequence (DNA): TGTGCCAGCAGACGGACAGGGGGCGAGTACGAGCAGTACTTC. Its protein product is CASRRTGGEYEQYF.

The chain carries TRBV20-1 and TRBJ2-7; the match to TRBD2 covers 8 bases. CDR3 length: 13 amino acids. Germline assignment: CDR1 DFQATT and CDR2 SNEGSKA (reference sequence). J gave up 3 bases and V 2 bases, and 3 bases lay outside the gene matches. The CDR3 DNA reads TGCAGTGCTAGAATGACTAGCGTCTACGAGCAGTACTTC. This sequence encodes CSARMTSVYEQYF.

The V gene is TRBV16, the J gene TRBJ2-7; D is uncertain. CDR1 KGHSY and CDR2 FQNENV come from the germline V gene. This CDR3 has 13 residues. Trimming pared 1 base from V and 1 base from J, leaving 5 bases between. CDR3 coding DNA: TGTGCCAGCAGCCAATTTTCATCCTACGAGCAGTACTTC. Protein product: CASSQFSSYEQYF.

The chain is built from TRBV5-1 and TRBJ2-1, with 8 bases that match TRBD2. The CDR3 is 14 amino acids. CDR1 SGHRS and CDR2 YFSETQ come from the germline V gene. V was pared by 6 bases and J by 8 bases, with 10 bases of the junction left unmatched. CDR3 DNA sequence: TGCGCCAGCATCAAGACTAGCGCTGGCGATGAGCAGTTCTTC. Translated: CASIKTSAGDEQFF. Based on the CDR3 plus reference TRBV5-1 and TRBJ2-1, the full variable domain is KAGVTQTPRYLIKTRGQQVTLSCSPISGHRSVSWYQQTPGQGLQFLFEYFSETQRNKGNFPGRFSGRQFSNSRSEMNVSTLELGDSALYLCASIKTSAGDEQFFGPGTRLTVL.

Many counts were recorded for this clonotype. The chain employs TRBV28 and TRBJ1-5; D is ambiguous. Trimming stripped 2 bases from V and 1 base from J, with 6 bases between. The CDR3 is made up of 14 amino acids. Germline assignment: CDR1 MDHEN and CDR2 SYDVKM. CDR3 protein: CASSLIGSNQPQHF. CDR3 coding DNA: TGTGCCAGCAGTTTAATAGGGAGCAATCAGCCCCAGCATTTT.

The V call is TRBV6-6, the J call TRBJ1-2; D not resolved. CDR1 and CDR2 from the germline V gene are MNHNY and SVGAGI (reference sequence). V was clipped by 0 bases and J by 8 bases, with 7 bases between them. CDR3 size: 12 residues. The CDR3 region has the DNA TGTGCCAGCAGTTACTCCGCCGGGGGCTACACCTTC. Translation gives CASSYSAGGYTF.

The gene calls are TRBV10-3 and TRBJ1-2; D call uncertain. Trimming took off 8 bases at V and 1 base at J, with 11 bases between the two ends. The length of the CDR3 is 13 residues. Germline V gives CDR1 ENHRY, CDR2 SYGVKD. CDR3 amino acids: CAIPDDLNYGYTF. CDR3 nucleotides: TGTGCCATCCCGGATGATCTTAACTATGGCTACACCTTC.

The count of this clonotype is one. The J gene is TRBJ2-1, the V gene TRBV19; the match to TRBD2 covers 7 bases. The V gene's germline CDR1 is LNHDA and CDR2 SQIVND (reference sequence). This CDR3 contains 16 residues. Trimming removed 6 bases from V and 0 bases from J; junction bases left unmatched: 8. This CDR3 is CASSIPSGSSYNEQFF. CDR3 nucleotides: TGTGCCAGTAGCATTCCTAGCGGCAGCTCCTACAATGAGCAGTTCTTC.

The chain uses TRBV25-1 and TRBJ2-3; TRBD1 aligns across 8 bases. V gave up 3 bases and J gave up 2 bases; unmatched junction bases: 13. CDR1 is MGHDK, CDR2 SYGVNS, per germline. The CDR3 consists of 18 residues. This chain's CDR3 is CASSESQGARVYTDTQYF. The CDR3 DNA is TGTGCCAGCAGTGAGTCTCAGGGGGCAAGGGTATACACAGATACGCAGTATTTT.

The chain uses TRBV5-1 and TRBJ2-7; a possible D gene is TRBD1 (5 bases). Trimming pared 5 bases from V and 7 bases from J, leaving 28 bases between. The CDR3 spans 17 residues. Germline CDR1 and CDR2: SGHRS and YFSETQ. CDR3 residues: CASRLSAQATAKNEQYF. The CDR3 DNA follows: TGCGCCAGCAGGTTGTCGGCTCAGGCGACAGCGAAAAATGAGCAGTACTTC. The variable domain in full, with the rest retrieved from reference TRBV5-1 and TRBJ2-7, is KAGVTQTPRYLIKTRGQQVTLSCSPISGHRSVSWYQQTPGQGLQFLFEYFSETQRNKGNFPGRFSGRQFSNSRSEMNVSTLELGDSALYLCASRLSAQATAKNEQYFGPGTRLTVT.

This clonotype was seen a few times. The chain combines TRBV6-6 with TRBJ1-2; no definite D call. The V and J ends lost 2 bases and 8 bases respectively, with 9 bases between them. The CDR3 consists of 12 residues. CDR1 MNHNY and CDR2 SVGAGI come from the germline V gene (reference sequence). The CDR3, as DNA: TGTGCCAGCAGTTACCTGACACAGGGCTACACCTTC. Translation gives CASSYLTQGYTF.

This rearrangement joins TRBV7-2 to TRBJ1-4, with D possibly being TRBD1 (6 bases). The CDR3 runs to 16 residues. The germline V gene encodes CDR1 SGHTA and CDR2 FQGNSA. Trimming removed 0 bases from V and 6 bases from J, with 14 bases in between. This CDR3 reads CASSLALGAGDEKLFF. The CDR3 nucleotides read TGTGCCAGCAGCTTAGCGCTCGGGGCAGGGGATGAAAAACTGTTTTTT.

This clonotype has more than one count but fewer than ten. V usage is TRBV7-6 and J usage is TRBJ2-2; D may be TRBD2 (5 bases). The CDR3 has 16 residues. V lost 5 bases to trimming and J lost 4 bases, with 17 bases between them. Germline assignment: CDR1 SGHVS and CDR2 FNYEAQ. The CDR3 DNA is TGTGCCAGCAGCCCAGTTTTGGCAGGAGGCACCGGGGAGCTGTTTTTT. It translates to CASSPVLAGGTGELFF.

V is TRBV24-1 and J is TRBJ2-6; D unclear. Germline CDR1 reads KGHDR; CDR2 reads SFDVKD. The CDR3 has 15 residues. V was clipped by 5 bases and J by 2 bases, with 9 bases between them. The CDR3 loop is CATSGTGPGANVLTF. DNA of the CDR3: TGTGCCACCAGTGGAACGGGTCCTGGGGCCAACGTCCTGACTTTC.